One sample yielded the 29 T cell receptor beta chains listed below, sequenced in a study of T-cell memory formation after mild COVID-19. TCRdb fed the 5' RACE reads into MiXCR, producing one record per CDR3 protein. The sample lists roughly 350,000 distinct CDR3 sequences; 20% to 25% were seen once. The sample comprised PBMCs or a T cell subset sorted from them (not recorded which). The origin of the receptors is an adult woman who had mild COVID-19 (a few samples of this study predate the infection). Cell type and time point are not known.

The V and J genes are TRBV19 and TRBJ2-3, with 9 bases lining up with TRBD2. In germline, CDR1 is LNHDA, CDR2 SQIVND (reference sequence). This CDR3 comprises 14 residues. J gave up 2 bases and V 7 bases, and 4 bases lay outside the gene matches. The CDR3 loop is CASMEREATDTQYF. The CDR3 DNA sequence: TGTGCCAGTATGGAGCGGGAGGCCACAGATACGCAGTATTTT.

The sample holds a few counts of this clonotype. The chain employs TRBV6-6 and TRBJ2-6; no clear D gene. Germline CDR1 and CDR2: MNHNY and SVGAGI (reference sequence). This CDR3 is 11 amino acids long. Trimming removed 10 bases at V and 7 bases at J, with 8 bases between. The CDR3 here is CATAVANVLTF. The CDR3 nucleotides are TGTGCCACGGCGGTAGCCAACGTCCTGACTTTC.

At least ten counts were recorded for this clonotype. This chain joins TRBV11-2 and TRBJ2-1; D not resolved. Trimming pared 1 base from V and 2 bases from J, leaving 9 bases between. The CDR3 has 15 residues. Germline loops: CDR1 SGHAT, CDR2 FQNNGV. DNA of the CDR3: TGTGCCAGCAGCTTAGTTCCCACGCCCTACAATGAGCAGTTCTTC. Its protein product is CASSLVPTPYNEQFF.

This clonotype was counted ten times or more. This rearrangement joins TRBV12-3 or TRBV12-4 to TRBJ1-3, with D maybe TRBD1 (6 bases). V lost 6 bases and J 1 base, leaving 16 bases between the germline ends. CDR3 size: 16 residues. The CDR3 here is CASSRRRGTSGNTIYF. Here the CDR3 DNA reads TGTGCCAGCAGCCGCCGCAGAGGGACATCTGGAAACACCATATATTTT.

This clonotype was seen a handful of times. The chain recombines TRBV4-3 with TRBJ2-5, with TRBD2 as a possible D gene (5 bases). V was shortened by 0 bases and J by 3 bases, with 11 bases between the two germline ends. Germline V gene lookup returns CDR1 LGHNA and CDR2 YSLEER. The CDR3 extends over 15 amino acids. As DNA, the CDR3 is TGCGCCAGCAGCCAAGAAACCGGGGTTGAAGAGACCCAGTACTTC. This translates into CASSQETGVEETQYF.

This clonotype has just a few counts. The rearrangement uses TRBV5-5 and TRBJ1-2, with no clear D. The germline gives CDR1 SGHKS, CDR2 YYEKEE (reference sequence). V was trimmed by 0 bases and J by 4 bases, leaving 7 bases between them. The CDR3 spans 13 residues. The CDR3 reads CASSLDRAYGYTF. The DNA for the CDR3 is TGTGCCAGCAGCTTGGATAGGGCCTATGGCTACACCTTC.

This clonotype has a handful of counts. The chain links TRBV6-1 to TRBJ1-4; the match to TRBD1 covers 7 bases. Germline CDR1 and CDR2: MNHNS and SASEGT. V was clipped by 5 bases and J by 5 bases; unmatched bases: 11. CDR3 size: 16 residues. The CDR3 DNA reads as TGTGCCAGCAGTCCTACGGCGACAGGGCGGAATGAAAAACTGTTTTTT. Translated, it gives CASSPTATGRNEKLFF.

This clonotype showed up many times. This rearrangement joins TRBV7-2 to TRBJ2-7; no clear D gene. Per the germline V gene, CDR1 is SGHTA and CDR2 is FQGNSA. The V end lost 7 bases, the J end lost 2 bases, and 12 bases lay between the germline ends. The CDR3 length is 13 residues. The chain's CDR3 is CASTEWATYEQYF. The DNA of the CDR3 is TGTGCCAGCACCGAGTGGGCCACCTACGAGCAGTACTTC.

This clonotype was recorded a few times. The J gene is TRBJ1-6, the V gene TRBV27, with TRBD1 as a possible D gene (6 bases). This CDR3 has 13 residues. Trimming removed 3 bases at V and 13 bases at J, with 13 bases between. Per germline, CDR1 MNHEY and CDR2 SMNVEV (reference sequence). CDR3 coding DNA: TGTGCCAGCAGTTTGACAGGAATTCACCCCCTCCACTTT. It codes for CASSLTGIHPLHF.

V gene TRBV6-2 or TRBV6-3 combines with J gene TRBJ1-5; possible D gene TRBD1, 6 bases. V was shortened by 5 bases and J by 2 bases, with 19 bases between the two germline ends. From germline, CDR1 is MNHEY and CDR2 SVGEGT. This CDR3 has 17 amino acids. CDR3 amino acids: CASSTSRRGRGNQPQHF. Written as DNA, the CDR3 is TGTGCCAGCAGTACAAGCCGCAGGGGACGGGGCAATCAGCCCCAGCATTTT.

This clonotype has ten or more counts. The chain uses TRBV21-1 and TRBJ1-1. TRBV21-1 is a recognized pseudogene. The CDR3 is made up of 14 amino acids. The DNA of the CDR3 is TGTGCCAGCAGCAAATTGGTCGGGGTCACTGAAGCTTTCTTT. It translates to CASSKLVGVTEAFF.

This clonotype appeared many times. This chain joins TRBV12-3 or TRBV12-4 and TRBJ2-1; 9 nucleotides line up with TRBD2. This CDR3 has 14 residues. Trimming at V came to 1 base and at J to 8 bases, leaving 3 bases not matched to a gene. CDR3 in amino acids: CASSLVAGVHEQFF. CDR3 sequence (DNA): TGTGCCAGCAGTTTAGTAGCGGGAGTACATGAGCAGTTCTTC.

Written as DNA, the CDR3 is TGTGCCAGCAGTCCGCGGACTAGCGGGACACATACGCAGTATTTT. Translation gives CASSPRTSGTHTQYF. The gene calls are TRBV27 and TRBJ2-3; 12 positions match TRBD2. CDR3 length equals 15 residues. Per germline, CDR1 MNHEY and CDR2 SMNVEV (reference sequence). Trimming at V came to 5 bases and at J to 7 bases, leaving 7 bases not matched to a gene.

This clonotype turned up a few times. CDR3 coding DNA: TGTGCCAGCAGTTTAGAGGTAGCGGGAGGCCCAACCTACGAGCAGTACTTC. Encoded protein: CASSLEVAGGPTYEQYF. The chain uses TRBV27 and TRBJ2-7; 10 bases align to TRBD2. The germline V gene encodes CDR1 MNHEY and CDR2 SMNVEV (reference sequence). This CDR3 contains 17 residues. Germline trimming cut 2 bases from V and 2 bases from J; bases unmatched to any gene: 9.

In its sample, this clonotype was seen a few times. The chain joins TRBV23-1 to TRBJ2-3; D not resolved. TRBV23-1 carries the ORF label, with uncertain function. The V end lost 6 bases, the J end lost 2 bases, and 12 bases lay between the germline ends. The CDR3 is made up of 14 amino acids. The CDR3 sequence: CASRAKVVTDTQYF. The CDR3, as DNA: TGCGCCAGCAGGGCAAAAGTAGTCACAGATACGCAGTATTTT.

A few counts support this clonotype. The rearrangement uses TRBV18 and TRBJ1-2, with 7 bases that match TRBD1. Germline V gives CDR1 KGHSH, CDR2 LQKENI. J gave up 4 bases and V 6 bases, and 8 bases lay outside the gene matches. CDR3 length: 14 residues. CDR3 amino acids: CASSLDRAGYGYTF. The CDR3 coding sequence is TGTGCCAGCTCCCTAGACAGGGCTGGCTATGGCTACACCTTC.

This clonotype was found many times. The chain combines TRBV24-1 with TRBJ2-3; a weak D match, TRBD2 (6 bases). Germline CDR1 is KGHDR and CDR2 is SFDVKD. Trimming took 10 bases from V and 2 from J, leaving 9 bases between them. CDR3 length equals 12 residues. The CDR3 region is CATRGLTDTQYF. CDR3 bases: TGTGCCACGCGGGGCCTCACAGATACGCAGTATTTT.

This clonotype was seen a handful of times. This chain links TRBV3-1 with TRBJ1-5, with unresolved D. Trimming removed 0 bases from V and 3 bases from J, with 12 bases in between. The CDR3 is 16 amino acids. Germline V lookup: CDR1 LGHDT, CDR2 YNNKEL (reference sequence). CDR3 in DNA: TGTGCCAGCAGCCAAGATTTTGCGGTTACCAATCAGCCCCAGCATTTT. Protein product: CASSQDFAVTNQPQHF.

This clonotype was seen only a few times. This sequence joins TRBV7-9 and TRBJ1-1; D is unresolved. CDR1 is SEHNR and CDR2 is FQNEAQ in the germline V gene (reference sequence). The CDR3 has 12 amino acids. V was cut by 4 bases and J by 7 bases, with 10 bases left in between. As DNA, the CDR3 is TGTGCCAGCAGCTCCCCCCATTTTGAAGCTTTCTTT. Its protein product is CASSSPHFEAFF.

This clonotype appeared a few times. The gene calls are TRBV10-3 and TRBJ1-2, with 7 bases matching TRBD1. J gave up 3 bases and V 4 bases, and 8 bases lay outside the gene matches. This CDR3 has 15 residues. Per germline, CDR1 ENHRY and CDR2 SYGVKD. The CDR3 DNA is TGTGCCATCAGTGCAGGGGGAGGTCTTGACTATGGCTACACCTTC. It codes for CAISAGGGLDYGYTF.

CDR3 DNA sequence: TGTGCCAGCAGTCCCTTAAGGAATGAGCAGTTCTTC. Protein sequence: CASSPLRNEQFF. The V and J genes are TRBV12-3 or TRBV12-4 and TRBJ2-1, with no clear D. V was clipped by 5 bases and J by 7 bases, with 9 bases between them. The CDR3 length is 12 residues.

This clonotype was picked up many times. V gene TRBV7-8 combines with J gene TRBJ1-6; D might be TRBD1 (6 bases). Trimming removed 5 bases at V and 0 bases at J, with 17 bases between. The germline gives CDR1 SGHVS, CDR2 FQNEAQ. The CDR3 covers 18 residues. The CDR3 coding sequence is TGTGCCAGCAGCCAAAGGGGACATACGAACTCCTATAATTCACCCCTCCACTTT. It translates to CASSQRGHTNSYNSPLHF. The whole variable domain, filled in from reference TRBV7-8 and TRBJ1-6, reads GAGVSQSPRYKVAKRGQDVALRCDPISGHVSLFWYQQALGQGPEFLTYFQNEAQLDKSGLPSDRFFAERPEGSVSTLKIQRTQQEDSAVYLCASSQRGHTNSYNSPLHFGNGTRLTVT.

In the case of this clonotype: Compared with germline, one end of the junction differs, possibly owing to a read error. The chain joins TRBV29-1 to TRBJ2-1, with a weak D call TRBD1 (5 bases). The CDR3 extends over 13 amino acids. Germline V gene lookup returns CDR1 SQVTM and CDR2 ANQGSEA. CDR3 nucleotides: TGCAGCGTTGGACAGTCTCTAAGCAATGAGCAGATCTTC. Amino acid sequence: CSVGQSLSNEQIF.

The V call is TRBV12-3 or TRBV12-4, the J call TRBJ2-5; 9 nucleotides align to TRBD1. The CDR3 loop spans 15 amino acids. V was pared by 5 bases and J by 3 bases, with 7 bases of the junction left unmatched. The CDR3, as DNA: TGTGCCAGCAGTCTCCGCCGGGACAGGGAAGAGACCCAGTACTTC. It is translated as CASSLRRDREETQYF.

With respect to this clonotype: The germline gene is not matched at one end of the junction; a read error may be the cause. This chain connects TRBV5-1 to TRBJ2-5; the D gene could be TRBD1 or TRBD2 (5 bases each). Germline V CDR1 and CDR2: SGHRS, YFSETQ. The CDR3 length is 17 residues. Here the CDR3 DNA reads TGCGCCAGCATCTTGCCGACCGGGACCCTAGGGCCAGAGACCCAGTACTTC. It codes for CASILPTGTLGPETQYF.

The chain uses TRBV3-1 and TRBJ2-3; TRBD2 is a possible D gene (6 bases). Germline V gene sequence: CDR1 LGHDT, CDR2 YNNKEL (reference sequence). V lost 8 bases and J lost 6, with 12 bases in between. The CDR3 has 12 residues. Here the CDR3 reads CASLSGGDTQYF. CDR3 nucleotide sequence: TGTGCCAGCCTCTCCGGAGGGGATACGCAGTATTTT.

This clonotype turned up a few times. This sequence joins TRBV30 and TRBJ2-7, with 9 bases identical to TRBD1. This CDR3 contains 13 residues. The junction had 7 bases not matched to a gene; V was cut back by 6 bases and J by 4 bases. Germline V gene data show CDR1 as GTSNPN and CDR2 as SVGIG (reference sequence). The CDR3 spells CACHRGRGYEQYF. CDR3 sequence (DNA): TGTGCCTGCCACAGGGGGCGCGGGTACGAGCAGTACTTC.

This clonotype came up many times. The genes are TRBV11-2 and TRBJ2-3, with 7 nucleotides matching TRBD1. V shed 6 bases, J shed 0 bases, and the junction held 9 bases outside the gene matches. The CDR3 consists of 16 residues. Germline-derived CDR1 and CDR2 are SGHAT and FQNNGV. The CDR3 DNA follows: TGTGCCAGCAGTTTACCCCCAGGGGGTAGCACAGATACGCAGTATTTT. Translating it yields CASSLPPGGSTDTQYF.

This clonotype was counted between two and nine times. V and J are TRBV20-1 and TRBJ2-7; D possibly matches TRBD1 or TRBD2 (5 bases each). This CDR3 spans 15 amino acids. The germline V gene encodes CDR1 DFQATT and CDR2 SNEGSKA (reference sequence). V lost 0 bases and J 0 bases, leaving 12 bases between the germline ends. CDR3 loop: CSARDSRGISYEQYF. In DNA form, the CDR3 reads TGCAGTGCTAGAGATTCCCGGGGCATCTCCTACGAGCAGTACTTC.